This TCR beta chain was identified in a study of follicular helper T cells after annual influenza vaccination. On the study more broadly: For some subjects, blood spans the 2013-2014, 2014-2015 and 2015-2016 annual vaccinations.

Remarks on this clone: Its antigen is as yet unknown.

Clones were sequenced by immunoSEQ multiplex PCR, and TCRdb holds only the in-frame ones, with some missing. The data contain fewer than 8,000 clones, more than 75% of them singletons. V shed 0 bases and J shed 15 bases, with 18 bases lying between them. The CDR3 has 14 amino acids. Germline V gives CDR1 SEHNR, CDR2 FQNEAQ (reference sequence). Study-level findings and limits: Recurrent ICOS+CD38+ cTfh clonotypes included tetramer and AIM influenza-specific ones. Productive TCRB sequences came from only about 9-20% of cells.

Time point described: 2015-2016 season, pre-vaccination. Blood volume per time point ranged from about 35 to 110 mL. This chain links TRBV7-9 with TRBJ2-1, with a weak D call TRBD2 (5 bases). Specimen: CXCR5- memory CD4+ T cells sorted from blood, collected on the day of influenza vaccination. This TCR derives from an adult who received the influenza vaccine. The CDR3 sequence is CASSLATDRPEAFF. CDR3 DNA sequence: TGTGCCAGCAGCTTAGCCACAGACCGGCCGGAGGCGTTCTTC.